A single sample is the source of the 18 T cell receptor beta chains below, sequenced in a study of shared clonotypes between healthy human individuals. Sequencing used immunoSEQ multiplex PCR; TCRdb keeps in-frame clones, though not all of them. The top ten hold 1.8% of the sample, which has fewer than 850,000 clones, approximately 75% seen once. Source material: memory CD4+ T cells sorted from blood. Subset in this sample: CD45RA-negative fraction. These receptors came from a woman aged 30 to 39 in good health.

V and J are TRBV5-1 and TRBJ1-3; D is undetermined. This CDR3 is built from 14 residues. Germline V gene data show CDR1 as SGHRS and CDR2 as YFSETQ. The V end was cut by 3 bases, the J end by 4 bases, with 11 bases between. The CDR3, as DNA: TGCGCCAGCAGCTCTGACTACGCCGGAAACACCATATATTTT. Encoded protein: CASSSDYAGNTIYF. The whole variable domain, filled in from reference TRBV5-1 and TRBJ1-3, reads KAGVTQTPRYLIKTRGQQVTLSCSPISGHRSVSWYQQTPGQGLQFLFEYFSETQRNKGNFPGRFSGRQFSNSRSEMNVSTLELGDSALYLCASSSDYAGNTIYFGEGSWLTVV.

Written as DNA, the CDR3 is TGCGCCAGCAGCTTGGGGGTAACGGGGGCCAACGTCCTGACTTTC. Encoded protein: CASSLGVTGANVLTF. The chain employs TRBV5-1 and TRBJ2-6; D unresolved. The CDR3 sequence is 15 residues long. V was pared by 0 bases and J by 4 bases, with 8 bases between. Germline V gene lookup returns CDR1 SGHRS and CDR2 YFSETQ.

This clone was counted between two and nine times. The same CDR3 also results from other DNA sequences found in this sample. This rearrangement joins TRBV18 to TRBJ1-1; D is unresolved. CDR1 is KGHSH, CDR2 LQKENI, per germline. The CDR3 consists of 14 residues. Trimming pared 1 base from V and 1 base from J, leaving 7 bases between. The CDR3, as DNA: TGTGCCAGCTCACCACAGGGATCGAACACTGAAGCTTTCTTT. It yields the protein CASSPQGSNTEAFF.

This clone was detected only a few times. The chain employs TRBV5-6 and TRBJ2-3; D assignment may be TRBD1 or TRBD2 (5 bases each). With 4 bases removed from V and 1 base from J, the gap between germline ends came to 19 bases. The CDR3 is made up of 17 amino acids. CDR1 SGHDT and CDR2 YYEEEE come from the germline V gene. In DNA form, the CDR3 reads TGTGCCAGCAGCCCCCTCGGGGCGATTGGGGGCACAGATACGCAGTATTTT. Amino acids: CASSPLGAIGGTDTQYF.

The chain is built from TRBV11-3 and TRBJ2-1; 7 nucleotides line up with TRBD2. The trim removed 1 base at V and 7 bases at J, leaving 7 bases unmatched. Germline V gene data show CDR1 as SGHNT and CDR2 as YENEEA. CDR3 size: 15 residues. The CDR3 nucleotides read TGTGCCAGCAGCTTAGGACTAGCCGTTGAGAATGAGCAGTTCTTC. Protein product: CASSLGLAVENEQFF.

The V gene is TRBV19, the J gene TRBJ1-1; D is perhaps TRBD1 (6 bases). Germline CDR1 reads LNHDA; CDR2 reads SQIVND (reference sequence). There are 15 residues in the CDR3. V was cut by 5 bases and J by 5 bases, with 18 bases left in between. The CDR3 loop is CASSPRGALNTEAFF. The CDR3 DNA reads as TGTGCCAGTAGTCCTCGGGGGGCTCTCAATACTGAAGCTTTCTTT.

The chain carries TRBV6-6 and TRBJ1-4; 7 bases map to TRBD1. The CDR3 spans 15 residues. Germline assignment: CDR1 MNHNY and CDR2 SVGAGI (reference sequence). V gave up 2 bases and J gave up 8 bases; unmatched junction bases: 8. CDR3 in DNA: TGTGCCAGCAGTTACCCAGGGGGGGCGCGGGAAAAACTGTTTTTT. It translates to CASSYPGGAREKLFF.

In the case of this clone: A single base separates this from a much larger clone, so it may be a read error. Other DNA sequences from this sample encode an identical CDR3 as well. This chain uses TRBV5-1 with TRBJ1-3; tentatively, D is TRBD1 (5 bases). CDR1 and CDR2 (germline): SGHRS, YFSETQ. CDR3 length equals 14 residues. Trimming cost V 4 bases and J 0 bases, with 8 bases left between them. The CDR3 protein is CASSLGTSGNTIYF. CDR3 DNA: TGCGCCAGCAGCCTGGGGACCTCTGGAAACACCATATATTTT.

The chain combines TRBV18 with TRBJ2-7; 8 nucleotides align to TRBD1. Looked up from germline, CDR1 is KGHSH and CDR2 is LQKENI. Trimming took 4 bases from V and 2 from J; bases not matched to a gene: 7. The CDR3 is 15 amino acids. CDR3 amino acids: CASSLSGGIPYEQYF. As DNA, the CDR3 is TGTGCCAGCTCACTATCAGGGGGCATACCCTACGAGCAGTACTTC.

The rearrangement joins TRBV15 to TRBJ2-2; 7 nucleotides align to TRBD2. Germline V gene data show CDR1 as LNHNV and CDR2 as YYDKDF (reference sequence). V shed 1 base, J shed 5 bases, and the junction held 7 bases outside the gene matches. The CDR3 contains 16 residues. The DNA of the CDR3 is TGTGCCACCAGCAGAGTGGGGCGGGAGAGAACCGGGGAGCTGTTTTTT. It encodes CATSRVGRERTGELFF.

Note on this clone: Different DNA sequences within this sample yield the same CDR3. The V and J genes are TRBV11-2 and TRBJ2-2, with 11 bases matching TRBD2. CDR3 length: 16 residues. Germline loops: CDR1 SGHAT, CDR2 FQNNGV. V was clipped by 2 bases and J by 2 bases; unmatched bases: 1. The CDR3 reads CASSLLAGGNTGELFF. CDR3 sequence (DNA): TGTGCCAGCAGCTTACTAGCGGGAGGAAACACCGGGGAGCTGTTTTTT.

This rearrangement joins TRBV2 to TRBJ1-1, with D uncertain. CDR3 length equals 14 residues. V lost 7 bases, J lost 0 bases, and 12 bases lay in between. Germline CDR1 and CDR2: SNHLY and FYNNEI. CDR3 DNA: TGTGCCAGCAAACGGACGGACCTGAACACTGAAGCTTTCTTT. Protein product: CASKRTDLNTEAFF. The full variable domain, completed using reference TRBV2 and TRBJ1-1, is EPEVTQTPSHQVTQMGQEVILRCVPISNHLYFYWYRQILGQKVEFLVSFYNNEISEKSEIFDDQFSVERPDGSNFTLKIRSTKLEDSAMYFCASKRTDLNTEAFFGQGTRLTVV.

The gene calls are TRBV18 and TRBJ1-2, with D hard to call. Germline values: CDR1 KGHSH, CDR2 LQKENI. Trimming cost V 5 bases and J 6 bases, with 13 bases left between them. The CDR3 contains 13 residues. Here the CDR3 DNA reads TGTGCCAGCTCAACGTCCTCGGGCGATGGCTACACCTTC. The encoded protein is CASSTSSGDGYTF. The variable domain in full, completed from reference TRBV18 and TRBJ1-2, reads NAGVMQNPRHLVRRRGQEARLRCSPMKGHSHVYWYRQLPEEGLKFMVYLQKENIIDESGMPKERFSAEFPKEGPSILRIQQVVRGDSAAYFCASSTSSGDGYTFGSGTRLTVV.

This clone showed up just once. The CDR3 protein is CASSEGAGGNMGYTF. CDR3 DNA: TGTGCCAGCTCAGAAGGCGCAGGGGGAAATATGGGCTACACCTTC. The chain couples TRBV18 to TRBJ1-2; 7 bases are shared with TRBD1. V lost 5 bases to trimming and J lost 8 bases; unmatched junction nucleotides: 14. The CDR3 runs to 15 residues. Germline V lookup: CDR1 KGHSH, CDR2 LQKENI.

The chain has TRBV7-9 and TRBJ2-1; the match to TRBD2 covers 12 bases. The CDR3 has 15 residues. CDR1 SEHNR and CDR2 FQNEAQ come from the germline V gene (reference sequence). J lost 7 bases, V lost 6 bases, and 7 bases had no gene match. CDR3 residues: CASSRLAGDTNEQFF. CDR3 in DNA: TGTGCCAGCAGTCGACTAGCGGGAGATACAAATGAGCAGTTCTTC.

V gene TRBV27 combines with J gene TRBJ2-7, with 7 bases aligning to TRBD2. Germline V CDR1 and CDR2: MNHEY, SMNVEV (reference sequence). With V trimmed by 5 bases and J by 4 bases, 17 bases remained unmatched. CDR3 length: 17 amino acids. The CDR3 loop reads CASSVNQPSGNEYEQYF. CDR3 coding DNA: TGTGCCAGCAGTGTGAATCAACCCAGCGGGAACGAGTACGAGCAGTACTTC.

The chain couples TRBV5-6 to TRBJ2-7; D possibly corresponds to TRBD2 (6 bases). With 0 bases removed from V and 3 bases from J, the gap between germline ends came to 13 bases. CDR3 length: 15 amino acids. Germline V gene lookup returns CDR1 SGHDT and CDR2 YYEEEE. CDR3 DNA: TGTGCCAGCAGCTTGGGTGCGGGATATCTCTACGAGCAGTACTTC. Residues: CASSLGAGYLYEQYF.

This clone was seen a few times. Other DNA sequences in this specimen translate into the identical CDR3. This chain connects TRBV6-6 to TRBJ1-1; D remains ambiguous. With 2 bases removed from V and 2 bases from J, the gap between germline ends came to 9 bases. CDR3 size: 14 residues. CDR1 and CDR2 from the germline V gene are MNHNY and SVGAGI (reference sequence). CDR3: CASSYREGNTEAFF. The CDR3 bases are TGTGCCAGCAGTTACAGGGAAGGAAACACTGAAGCTTTCTTT.